This T cell receptor beta chain came from a study of cytomegalovirus exposure and HLA in healthy donors. Study summary: The approximately 120 validation repertoires were reported in a later analysis to have been generated on the same platform as the roughly 720 first-cohort repertoires. Study conclusions and caveats: Both high specificity and high sensitivity reportedly marked the classifier's diagnosis of cytomegalovirus status. It was found in a later analysis that first-cohort TCR clusters tended to co-occur in the 95 to 150 validation repertoires. In vitro checks showed that three CMV-associated chains really do target CMV antigens.

Trimming cost V 8 bases and J 2 bases, with 10 bases left between them. CDR3 size: 13 residues. Germline V gives CDR1 MNHEY, CDR2 SVGAGI. As regards this clone: Antigen unknown.

Repertoires were generated with immunoSEQ multiplex PCR, while TCRdb's copy carries only in-frame clones and drops some. The table has about 250,000 clones, roughly 87% seen once; the top ten hold 12%. This sequence joins TRBV6-5 and TRBJ1-5; D gene uncertain. The source is a man aged 18 to 35 in good health and CMV-seropositive. The material sequenced was PBMCs. The CDR3 region is CASRGSGNQPQHF. The CDR3 nucleotides read TGTGCCAGCCGCGGATCTGGCAATCAGCCCCAGCATTTT.